Below, 5 T cell receptor beta chains from the same sample are listed, as sequenced in a study of CXCR3-negative and CXCR3-positive naive CD8 T cells. Study findings and constraints: Naive cells with CXCR3 showed TRB CDR3s that were more hydrophobic than those in CXCR3-negative naive cells.

Which antigens these TCRs recognize remains unknown. TRB cDNA libraries were made by UMI-labeled 5' RACE. From its re-call of the 5' RACE reads, TCRdb lists each CDR3 protein once, without DNA. The repertoire table contains around 66,000 distinct CDR3 sequences. The sequencing sample was made of naive CXCR3+ CD8+ T cells from blood. Subset denoted: CD45RO-CCR7+CD27+CD95- naive CD8+ T cells expressing CXCR3 (TNR3+). The origin of the receptors is a human donor in good health. Some clones in this sample may be carry-over from other donors' samples.

The chain joins TRBV28 to TRBJ2-7; the D call from TCRdb, TRBD1, cannot be confirmed without DNA. This CDR3 spans 13 amino acids. Looked up from germline, CDR1 is MDHEN and CDR2 is SYDVKM. The CDR3 loop is CASSPAGPEEQYF.

The chain has TRBV19 and TRBJ2-1; as DNA is missing, the TRBD2 call by TCRdb cannot be tested. The V gene's germline CDR1 is LNHDA and CDR2 SQIVND (reference sequence). The CDR3 is 14 residues long. CDR3 sequence: CASSMGLPMNEQFF.

The chain uses TRBV7-9 and TRBJ2-7; TCRdb reports TRBD1, a call that lacks DNA to check it against. CDR3 length equals 16 residues. Germline assignment: CDR1 SEHNR and CDR2 FQNEAQ (reference sequence). Here the CDR3 reads CASSPRTGGGTYEQYF.

This sequence joins TRBV20-1 and TRBJ1-3; TCRdb proposes TRBD1, but this gene call is untestable without DNA. CDR1 is DFQATT and CDR2 is SNEGSKA in the germline V gene (reference sequence). The CDR3 extends over 16 amino acids. The CDR3 region is CSARRTGQPSRNTIYF.

The chain carries TRBV5-4 and TRBJ2-1. Germline V lookup: CDR1 SGHNT, CDR2 YYREEE (reference sequence). The CDR3 runs 14 residues. Here the CDR3 reads CASSSFTTYNEQFF. Drawing the rest from reference TRBV5-4 and TRBJ2-1, the complete variable domain is ETGVTQSPTHLIKTRGQQVTLRCSSQSGHNTVSWYQQALGQGPQFIFQYYREEENGRGNFPPRFSGLQFPNYSSELNVNALELDDSALYLCASSSFTTYNEQFFGPGTRLTVL.